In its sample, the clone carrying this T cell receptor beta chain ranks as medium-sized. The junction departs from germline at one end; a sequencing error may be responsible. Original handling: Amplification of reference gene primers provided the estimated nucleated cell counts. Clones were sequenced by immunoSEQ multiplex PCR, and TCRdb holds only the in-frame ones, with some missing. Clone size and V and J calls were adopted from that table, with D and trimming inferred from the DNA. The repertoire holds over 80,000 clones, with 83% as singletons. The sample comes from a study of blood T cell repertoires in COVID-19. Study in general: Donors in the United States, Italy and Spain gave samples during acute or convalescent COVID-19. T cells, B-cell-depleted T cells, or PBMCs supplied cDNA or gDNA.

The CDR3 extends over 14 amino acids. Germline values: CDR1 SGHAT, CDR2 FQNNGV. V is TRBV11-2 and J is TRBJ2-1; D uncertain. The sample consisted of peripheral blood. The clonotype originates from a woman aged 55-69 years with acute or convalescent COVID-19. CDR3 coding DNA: TGTGCCAGCAGCTTAGGTAACTCCAACAATGAGCAGTTCTTC. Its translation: CASSLGNSNNEQFF.